The 3 T cell receptor beta chains listed next were all sequenced from one sample in a study of cytomegalovirus exposure and HLA in healthy donors. Vbeta (60) and Jbeta (13) primers were used in the PCR. This table comes from immunoSEQ multiplex PCR, and its TCRdb copy is limited to in-frame clones, with some not included. The sample yields about 75,000 clones, approximately 80% seen once. The sequenced sample consisted of PBMCs. The receptors stem from an older man in good health and CMV-seropositive.

The gene calls are TRBV5-1 and TRBJ1-1; TRBD1 matches 7 bases. The CDR3 consists of 13 residues. Trimming removed 2 bases from V and 9 bases from J; junction bases left unmatched: 7. CDR1 is SGHRS and CDR2 is YFSETQ in the germline V gene. DNA of the CDR3: TGCGCCAGCAGCTTAGAGCAGGGGGGTAAAGCTTTCTTT. Translated: CASSLEQGGKAFF. Full variable domain (missing parts from reference TRBV5-1 and TRBJ1-1): KAGVTQTPRYLIKTRGQQVTLSCSPISGHRSVSWYQQTPGQGLQFLFEYFSETQRNKGNFPGRFSGRQFSNSRSEMNVSTLELGDSALYLCASSLEQGGKAFFGQGTRLTVV.

The chain is built from TRBV2 and TRBJ1-5; D unresolved. V was cut by 4 bases and J by 5 bases, with 18 bases left in between. CDR3 size: 16 residues. Looked up from germline, CDR1 is SNHLY and CDR2 is FYNNEI. The CDR3 DNA reads TGTGCCAGCAGTGGTTATTCGGGAGCCTCTGATCAGCCCCAGCATTTT. It is translated as CASSGYSGASDQPQHF. Variable domain in full (rest from reference TRBV2 and TRBJ1-5): EPEVTQTPSHQVTQMGQEVILRCVPISNHLYFYWYRQILGQKVEFLVSFYNNEISEKSEIFDDQFSVERPDGSNFTLKIRSTKLEDSAMYFCASSGYSGASDQPQHFGDGTRLSIL.

The V gene is TRBV30, the J gene TRBJ1-1, with D possibly TRBD1 on 5 matching bases. In germline, CDR1 is GTSNPN, CDR2 SVGIG (reference sequence). CDR3 length: 14 amino acids. The V gene lost 6 bases and the J gene lost 0 bases, with 14 bases spanning the gap. The CDR3 nucleotides are TGTGCCTGCGTTGGACGGGGGGTGAACACTGAAGCTTTCTTT. Protein product: CACVGRGVNTEAFF.